This TCR beta chain was identified in a study of cytomegalovirus exposure and HLA in healthy donors. A multiplex PCR was run with 60 Vbeta primers and 13 Jbeta primers. In the authors' methods: It was a later analysis that counted some 80 million unique TCR beta chains, of which roughly 10 million were shared. This table comes from immunoSEQ multiplex PCR, and its TCRdb copy is limited to in-frame clones, with some not included. For V, J and clone size, that table is used; D and trimming come from the DNA. The sample records around 150,000 clones, almost 80% being singletons. Germline CDR1 LGHNA, CDR2 YNFKEQ. V was cut by 4 bases and J by 10 bases, with 17 bases left in between. The CDR3 contains 14 residues. Study outcomes and limitations: A missense variant in DCLRE1C was later tied to TCR beta V- and J-gene trimming.

This clone was observed a handful of times. Its antigen is currently unknown. The receptor comes from a woman in her 30s in good health and CMV-seronegative. The chain recombines TRBV4-2 with TRBJ2-1; possibly TRBD2 for D (6 bases). What was sequenced was PBMCs. The CDR3 loop is CASSLALTEGEQFF. The CDR3 DNA is TGTGCCAGCAGCCTCGCCCTTACGGAGGGCGAGCAGTTCTTC.